Listed below are T cell receptor beta chains from one sample, sequenced in a study of T cells of healthy individuals. TCRdb independently ran MiXCR on the 5' RACE reads; one entry per CDR3 protein. The sample lists about 53,000 distinct CDR3 sequences; roughly 14% were seen once. Receptors were obtained from a human donor in good health. The CDR3 runs from the conserved cysteine through the conserved F or W. The order of the fields is D gene, V gene, J gene, CDR3 protein. A D gene is named only where the DNA matches it firmly.

TRBD2,TRBV9,TRBJ2-1,CASSVLGTSGRGEQFF
NA,TRBV19,TRBJ1-5,CASSKVDTGHIQPQHF
NA,TRBV11-2,TRBJ2-3,CASSFFLKQTDTQYF
NA,TRBV6-1,TRBJ2-3,CASSEAGHPTDTQYF
NA,TRBV5-1,TRBJ1-6,CASSWEVSSYNSPLHF
TRBD1,TRBV5-1,TRBJ2-5,CASSIWQDREETQYF
TRBD1,TRBV10-3,TRBJ2-2,CAIRGQGANTGELFF
TRBD1,TRBV6-1,TRBJ1-6,CATRGEPGGNSYNSPLHF
NA,TRBV20-1,TRBJ1-1,CSAHLPGHSSTEAFF
TRBD1,TRBV9,TRBJ1-1,CASSGGQTYTEAFF
TRBD1,TRBV4-3,TRBJ2-7,CASSQGQDPSYEQYF
TRBD1,TRBV2,TRBJ2-3,CASSDKADRAGTQYF
NA,TRBV6-2/TRBV6-3,TRBJ1-5,CASSTRQIYSNQPQHF
TRBD1,TRBV20-1,TRBJ1-4,CSATHRGREKLFF
NA,TRBV19,TRBJ2-5,CASSDRGYQETQYF
NA,TRBV23-1,TRBJ2-7,CASSQGSLYEQYF
NA,TRBV6-5,TRBJ1-4,CASSYSRYPTNEKLFF
NA,TRBV7-2,TRBJ2-1,CASSLFRLGQFF
NA,TRBV5-1,TRBJ2-3,CASSEPPRGPDTQYF
NA,TRBV29-1,TRBJ2-6,CSVADSGANVLTF
TRBD2,TRBV24-1,TRBJ2-3,CATSDWRAGDGTDTQYF
TRBD1,TRBV7-6,TRBJ1-6,CASSSQPGGGSPLHF
NA,TRBV20-1,TRBJ2-3,CSARDIRGTDTQYF
TRBD2,TRBV5-1,TRBJ2-3,CASSSGLAGSDTQYF
TRBD1,TRBV12-3/TRBV12-4,TRBJ1-2,CASTRTGDYGYTF
NA,TRBV20-1,TRBJ1-1,CSARDPFGASNTEAFF
NA,TRBV27,TRBJ2-1,CASSSTGSTPYNEQFF
TRBD1,TRBV6-5,TRBJ2-7,CASRPQQGAYEQYF
NA,TRBV9,TRBJ1-3,CASSVGTTIGNTIYF
TRBD2,TRBV6-4,TRBJ2-7,CASSVPQVRDYTYEQYF
NA,TRBV7-9,TRBJ2-7,CASSLGRSTEGNYEQYF
TRBD2,TRBV12-3/TRBV12-4,TRBJ2-1,CASSTSSGRASNEQFF
NA,TRBV3-1,TRBJ1-6,CASAPRGGDDNSPLHF
TRBD1,TRBV20-1,TRBJ1-4,CSARGSGQVNEKLFF
NA,TRBV20-1,TRBJ1-2,CSATGQDYGYTF
TRBD2,TRBV5-1,TRBJ2-7,CASSLATSGIPEQYF
NA,TRBV12-2,TRBJ1-2,CASRTPKTGRINGYTF
NA,TRBV25-1,TRBJ1-1,CASSAGGTEAFF
TRBD1,TRBV20-1,TRBJ1-3,CSARERTGGFSGNTIYF
TRBD1,TRBV7-6,TRBJ2-7,CASSQPGQALYEQYF
TRBD1,TRBV23-1,TRBJ2-1,CASRLGDRGLDPNEQFF
NA,TRBV5-5,TRBJ2-5,CASSVPGRSQETQYF
TRBD1,TRBV3-1,TRBJ2-5,CASSQGTGRGETQYF
TRBD2,TRBV4-3,TRBJ2-7,CASSHLAGQSPYEQYF
NA,TRBV10-3,TRBJ1-5,CAISELASNQPQHF